This TCR beta chain derives from a study of T cell responses to AZD1222 COVID-19 vaccine. The wider study: Some second doses came at about 4 weeks and others at about 12 weeks; these were pooled.

Measured with immunoSEQ multiplex PCR; TCRdb has only the in-frame clones, and not every one. The sample lists approximately 120,000 clones, 80% to 90% occurring once. Whole-study results and caveats: The sample set comprised mostly white British donors with more females, and clonal diversity was possibly underestimated. Spike-specific TCR breadth rose after two AZD1222 doses, and depth rose as well. Just a handful of people given AZD1222 tested seropositive at baseline.

The CDR3 sequence is 13 residues long. V gave up 8 bases and J gave up 2 bases; unmatched junction bases: 2. Germline values: CDR1 MNHEY, CDR2 SVGAGI. About this clone itself: Its antigen is not identified.

The chain recombines TRBV6-5 with TRBJ1-3; 8 nucleotides agree with TRBD1. The receptor comes from an adult in good health. This material consisted of peripheral blood, taken on day 0 of AZD1222 vaccination. Here the CDR3 DNA reads TGTGCCAGCCAACAGGGGGCTGGAAACACCATATATTTT. Residues: CASQQGAGNTIYF.